These 20 T cell receptor beta chains share one sample of origin, sequenced in a study of blood T cell repertoires in COVID-19. The method was immunoSEQ multiplex PCR; TCRdb's version includes in-frame clones alone and lacks a portion of them. The table shows under 200,000 clones, with 70% to 90% occurring only once. The material sequenced was peripheral blood. The receptors were sampled from a man younger than 35 with acute or convalescent COVID-19.

This chain connects TRBV7-2 to TRBJ2-1; 11 positions agree with TRBD2. The ends lost 3 bases at V and 4 bases at J; junction bases unmatched: 5. The CDR3 extends over 16 amino acids. Germline CDR1 is SGHTA and CDR2 is FQGNSA. In DNA form, the CDR3 reads TGTGCCAGCAGCTTGCGGGGGACTAGCGGTTACAATGAGCAGTTCTTC. Protein: CASSLRGTSGYNEQFF.

The chain links TRBV7-2 to TRBJ1-6, with 10 bases lining up with TRBD1. The CDR3 totals 15 residues. The trim removed 4 bases at V and 10 bases at J, leaving 7 bases unmatched. From germline, CDR1 is SGHTA and CDR2 FQGNSA. CDR3 bases: TGTGCCAGCAGCTGGGGGGACAGGGGTGCCTCACCCCTCCACTTT. Its protein is CASSWGDRGASPLHF.

This clone was picked up one time. The CDR3 is CASRQGVISNQPQHF. The CDR3, as DNA: TGTGCCAGCAGGCAGGGGGTTATTAGCAATCAGCCCCAGCATTTT. This chain links TRBV27 with TRBJ1-5; 7 bases align to TRBD1. With V trimmed by 6 bases and J by 0 bases, 5 bases remained unmatched. CDR1 and CDR2 (germline): MNHEY, SMNVEV (reference sequence). The CDR3 covers 15 residues.

J is TRBJ2-3 and V is TRBV2, with D tentatively TRBD2 (7 bases). The V gene's germline CDR1 is SNHLY and CDR2 FYNNEI. The CDR3 loop spans 18 amino acids. Trimming removed 1 base from V and 2 bases from J, with 19 bases in between. CDR3 sequence reads: CASSEVTVWGGHTDTQYF. CDR3 DNA sequence: TGTGCCAGCAGTGAAGTCACCGTTTGGGGGGGACACACAGATACGCAGTATTTT.

The rearrangement joins TRBV7-2 to TRBJ2-1; 7 bases are a match to TRBD1. Germline V gene lookup returns CDR1 SGHTA and CDR2 FQGNSA. Germline trimming cut 5 bases from V and 8 bases from J; bases unmatched to any gene: 9. The CDR3 is 14 residues long. The CDR3 bases are TGTGCCAGCAGCCCACGACAGGGTTCGGATGAGCAGTTCTTC. Translation: CASSPRQGSDEQFF. The full variable domain, in which reference TRBV7-2 and TRBJ2-1 provide the parts outside the CDR3, is GAGVSQSPSNKVTEKGKDVELRCDPISGHTALYWYRQSLGQGLEFLIYFQGNSAPDKSGLPSDRFSAERTGGSVSTLTIQRTQQEDSAVYLCASSPRQGSDEQFFGPGTRLTVL.

The chain carries TRBV12-3 or TRBV12-4 and TRBJ1-2; 7 bases map to TRBD1. V lost 6 bases and J lost 4; bases outside the gene matches: 5. The CDR3 totals 13 residues. The CDR3 region is CASSLGQSYGYTF. Here the CDR3 DNA reads TGTGCCAGCAGCCTGGGACAGTCCTATGGCTACACCTTC.

The gene calls are TRBV30 and TRBJ2-7; 7 bases map to TRBD2. The junction had 7 bases not matched to a gene; V was cut back by 0 bases and J by 2 bases. This CDR3 comprises 15 residues. Looked up from germline, CDR1 is GTSNPN and CDR2 is SVGIG (reference sequence). CDR3 amino acids: CAWSVQSSGTYEQYF. Here the CDR3 DNA reads TGTGCCTGGAGTGTACAGAGCAGCGGGACCTACGAGCAGTACTTC.

The chain couples TRBV9 to TRBJ1-5; no definite D call. There are 13 residues in the CDR3. Germline CDR1 SGDLS, CDR2 YYNGEE. Trimming took off 3 bases at V and 7 bases at J, with 11 bases between the two ends. The chain's CDR3 is CASSDGEGQPQHF. CDR3 bases: TGTGCCAGCAGCGACGGGGAAGGGCAGCCCCAGCATTTT.

The genes are TRBV7-9 and TRBJ2-7, with 7 bases that match TRBD2. The CDR3 runs 15 residues. Germline V gives CDR1 SEHNR, CDR2 FQNEAQ (reference sequence). With V trimmed by 0 bases and J by 1 base, 3 bases remained unmatched. Here the CDR3 DNA reads TGTGCCAGCAGCTTAGCCAGCGGGGTATCCTACGAGCAGTACTTC. Protein product: CASSLASGVSYEQYF.

J is TRBJ2-3 and V is TRBV2, with 14 bases aligning to TRBD2. Germline trimming cut 5 bases from V and 5 bases from J; bases unmatched to any gene: 6. This CDR3 contains 16 residues. The germline gives CDR1 SNHLY, CDR2 FYNNEI. The CDR3 spells CASSTRLAGGRDTQYF. The CDR3 coding sequence is TGTGCCAGCAGTACCCGACTAGCGGGGGGGCGAGATACGCAGTATTTT.

This clone was recorded a few times. The chain joins TRBV30 to TRBJ1-5; possibly TRBD1 for D (5 bases). The germline V and J ends were trimmed by 0 bases and 2 bases, with 11 bases remaining between them. This CDR3 is built from 15 residues. Per germline, CDR1 GTSNPN and CDR2 SVGIG (reference sequence). The CDR3: CAWSVSGSGNQPQHF. CDR3 nucleotide sequence: TGTGCCTGGAGTGTTTCAGGGTCGGGCAATCAGCCCCAGCATTTT.

This chain connects TRBV4-1 to TRBJ2-1, with 7 positions matching TRBD1. Germline V gives CDR1 MGHRA, CDR2 YSYEKL. The CDR3 consists of 15 residues. J lost 6 bases, V lost 3 bases, and 8 bases had no gene match. The CDR3: CASSHPGTVINEQFF. Here the CDR3 DNA reads TGCGCCAGCAGCCATCCCGGGACAGTGATCAATGAGCAGTTCTTC.

The rearrangement links TRBV3-1 (or the pseudogene TRBV3-2) to TRBJ2-3; D remains ambiguous. Trimming stripped 1 base from V and 15 bases from J, with 14 bases between. The CDR3 is 12 amino acids. CDR1 and CDR2 from the germline V gene are LGHDT and YNNKEL (reference sequence). The CDR3 sequence is CASSQVQERTYF. CDR3 bases: TGTGCCAGCAGCCAAGTCCAGGAACGCACATATTTT.

The chain carries TRBV11-2 and TRBJ1-5; D remains unclear. Trimming stripped 0 bases from V and 2 bases from J, with 8 bases between. Germline values: CDR1 SGHAT, CDR2 FQNNGV. The CDR3 is made up of 15 amino acids. CDR3 region: CASSLDIGGNQPQHF. The CDR3 region has the DNA TGTGCCAGCAGCTTAGATATCGGGGGCAATCAGCCCCAGCATTTT.

The J gene is TRBJ2-1, the V gene TRBV3-1 (or the pseudogene TRBV3-2); 12 nucleotides line up with TRBD2. CDR1 and CDR2 from the germline V gene are LGHDT and YNNKEL (reference sequence). J lost 13 bases, V lost 5 bases, and 15 bases had no gene match. The CDR3 has 16 amino acids. Written as DNA, the CDR3 is TGTGCCAGCAGCTCTCGGACGACTAGCGGGGGATATGTTCAGTTCTTC. Protein sequence: CASSSRTTSGGYVQFF.

This chain links TRBV29-1 with TRBJ2-4, with D possibly matching TRBD1 (6 bases). The CDR3 is made up of 14 amino acids. CDR1 and CDR2 (germline): SQVTM, ANQGSEA. V was clipped by 7 bases and J by 0 bases, with 13 bases between them. The CDR3 region has the DNA TGCAGCGCCTCAGGGGTACTAGCCAAAAACATTCAGTACTTC. Amino acids: CSASGVLAKNIQYF.

The CDR3 DNA sequence: TGCGCCATCAACCCGGGGGAAGCTTTCTTT. Translating it yields CAINPGEAFF. V gene TRBV5-1 combines with J gene TRBJ1-1; D unresolved. The CDR3 covers 10 residues. V was clipped by 9 bases and J by 8 bases, with 11 bases between them. CDR1 and CDR2 from the germline V gene are SGHRS and YFSETQ.

The chain couples TRBV6-6 to TRBJ1-1; D is unclear. Trimming left V 3 bases short and J 0 bases short, with 11 bases between. The CDR3 spans 15 residues. Looked up from germline, CDR1 is MNHNY and CDR2 is SVGAGI (reference sequence). CDR3 region: CASSYGGQLNTEAFF. CDR3 DNA: TGTGCCAGCAGTTATGGTGGGCAGCTGAACACTGAAGCTTTCTTT.

The J gene is TRBJ2-3, the V gene TRBV6-4; a weak D match, TRBD2 (6 bases). Germline V gene sequence: CDR1 MRHNA, CDR2 SNTAGT. This CDR3 spans 14 amino acids. V was clipped by 3 bases and J by 1 base, with 8 bases between them. The CDR3 loop is CASSEERGTDTQYF. In DNA, the CDR3 is TGTGCCAGCAGTGAGGAGCGGGGCACAGATACGCAGTATTTT.

The chain carries TRBV25-1 and TRBJ2-5; no clear D gene. V lost 1 base to trimming and J lost 3 bases, with 3 bases between them. This CDR3 has 12 amino acids. In germline, CDR1 is MGHDK, CDR2 SYGVNS. CDR3 sequence (DNA): TGTGCCAGCAGTGAATTAAAAGAGACCCAGTACTTC. This sequence encodes CASSELKETQYF.